The 20 T cell receptor beta chains in this list originate from one sample, sequenced in a study of blood T cell repertoires in COVID-19. The repertoire was sequenced with immunoSEQ multiplex PCR; TCRdb's copy has only in-frame clones and lacks some. Of 100,000 to 120,000 clones listed, 65% to 90% are singletons. Sequencing used peripheral blood. All receptors come from a woman between 55 and 75 years old with acute or convalescent COVID-19.

J is TRBJ1-2 and V is TRBV7-2, with 7 nucleotides matching TRBD1. The V and J ends lost 4 bases and 8 bases, in that order; junction bases with no gene match: 16. Germline-derived CDR1 and CDR2 are SGHTA and FQGNSA. The CDR3 has 16 amino acids. The CDR3: CASSSAARQGREGYTF. DNA of the CDR3: TGTGCCAGCAGCTCCGCCGCGAGACAGGGTAGGGAAGGCTACACCTTC.

CDR3 sequence (DNA): TGTGCCTGGTGGGACAGAAACACTGAAGCTTTCTTT. As protein: CAWWDRNTEAFF. This chain uses TRBV30 with TRBJ1-1; 7 bases align to TRBD1. Germline lookup yields CDR1 GTSNPN and CDR2 SVGIG (reference sequence). The CDR3 runs to 12 residues. V lost 5 bases and J lost 2; bases outside the gene matches: 2.

The chain couples TRBV2 to TRBJ1-3, with 8 nucleotides matching TRBD1. The CDR3 has 12 residues. Per germline, CDR1 SNHLY and CDR2 FYNNEI. Trimming at V came to 8 bases and at J to 4 bases, leaving 1 base not matched to a gene. The CDR3 DNA sequence: TGTGCCAGCGGGACAGGAGGAAACACCATATATTTT. Translated: CASGTGGNTIYF.

The rearrangement links TRBV9 to TRBJ2-5, with D maybe TRBD2 (6 bases). The CDR3 spans 15 residues. Trimming removed 4 bases at V and 4 bases at J, with 17 bases between. Germline V gene sequence: CDR1 SGDLS, CDR2 YYNGEE. As DNA, the CDR3 is TGTGCCAGCAGCCCTAGTGGGACTCCCCGAGAGACCCAGTACTTC. Its translation: CASSPSGTPRETQYF.

The rearrangement joins TRBV19 to TRBJ2-5, with D perhaps TRBD2 (7 bases). V dropped 1 base and J dropped 2 bases, with 14 bases sitting between them. CDR3 length equals 16 residues. CDR1 and CDR2 (germline): LNHDA, SQIVND (reference sequence). Here the CDR3 reads CASSIVGGRIQETQYF. DNA of the CDR3: TGTGCCAGTAGTATAGTCGGGGGGCGCATTCAAGAGACCCAGTACTTC.

The CDR3 DNA reads TGTGCCAGCAGTTTAGCACTAGCGGGGGGGCCTGGGGAGCAGTACTTC. Translating gives CASSLALAGGPGEQYF. The chain uses TRBV28 and TRBJ2-7, with TRBD2 matching 13 bases. J gave up 7 bases and V 2 bases, and 8 bases lay outside the gene matches. CDR3 length: 16 amino acids. From germline, CDR1 is MDHEN and CDR2 SYDVKM.

This clone was picked up a small number of times. The chain uses TRBV2 and TRBJ2-7; 7 nucleotides match TRBD1. CDR1 is SNHLY, CDR2 FYNNEI, per germline. With V trimmed by 6 bases and J by 0 bases, 11 bases remained unmatched. This CDR3 is built from 16 residues. For the CDR3, the DNA is TGTGCCAGCAGCCTTGGGGACAGCAGAAGCTCCTACGAGCAGTACTTC. It specifies CASSLGDSRSSYEQYF.

The chain uses TRBV25-1 and TRBJ2-5, with a tentative D call TRBD2 (6 bases). Germline lookup yields CDR1 MGHDK and CDR2 SYGVNS. CDR3 length equals 15 residues. V gave up 5 bases and J gave up 2 bases, with 15 bases separating them. The CDR3 reads CASSLEGRHQETQYF. The CDR3 DNA reads as TGTGCCAGCAGTCTGGAGGGACGCCATCAAGAGACCCAGTACTTC.

The V gene is TRBV7-2, the J gene TRBJ2-1; the D is unclear. Per the germline V gene, CDR1 is SGHTA and CDR2 is FQGNSA. CDR3 length: 15 amino acids. V was trimmed by 4 bases and J by 1 base, leaving 11 bases between them. CDR3: CASSSYSGSYNEQFF. Here the CDR3 DNA reads TGTGCCAGCAGCTCCTACAGTGGTTCCTACAATGAGCAGTTCTTC. The variable domain in full, with the rest retrieved from reference TRBV7-2 and TRBJ2-1, is GAGVSQSPSNKVTEKGKDVELRCDPISGHTALYWYRQSLGQGLEFLIYFQGNSAPDKSGLPSDRFSAERTGGSVSTLTIQRTQQEDSAVYLCASSSYSGSYNEQFFGPGTRLTVL.

The chain is built from TRBV18 and TRBJ2-1, with 8 bases aligning to TRBD2. The CDR3 has 19 residues. CDR1 is KGHSH, CDR2 LQKENI, per germline. V was pared by 2 bases and J by 5 bases, with 17 bases of the junction left unmatched. The CDR3 region has the DNA TGTGCCAGCTCACCAAAAGCGGGGGCCGCTTTCAAAAGAAACAATGAGCAGTTCTTC. Amino acids: CASSPKAGAAFKRNNEQFF.

This chain uses TRBV5-1 with TRBJ1-6, with a possible D match to TRBD1 (6 bases). The CDR3 consists of 15 residues. Germline loops: CDR1 SGHRS, CDR2 YFSETQ. The V gene lost 0 bases and the J gene lost 8 bases, with 12 bases spanning the gap. The CDR3 loop is CASSLDRDPYSPLHF. In nucleotides, the CDR3 is TGCGCCAGCAGCTTGGACAGGGATCCATATTCACCCCTCCACTTT.

J is TRBJ2-1 and V is TRBV30; D possibly corresponds to TRBD1 (6 bases). Trimming stripped 5 bases from V and 4 bases from J, with 24 bases between. There are 17 residues in the CDR3. Germline V gene lookup returns CDR1 GTSNPN and CDR2 SVGIG (reference sequence). The CDR3 region is CAWGSASGTLGYNEQFF. CDR3 DNA sequence: TGTGCCTGGGGATCAGCCTCCGGGACACTCGGGTACAATGAGCAGTTCTTC.

This chain links TRBV7-2 with TRBJ2-1; 9 nucleotides match TRBD1. The V and J ends lost 5 bases and 8 bases, in that order; junction bases with no gene match: 4. The germline V gene encodes CDR1 SGHTA and CDR2 FQGNSA. The CDR3 runs 13 residues. CDR3 coding DNA: TGTGCCAGCAGCACCCGGACAGGGGATGAGCAGTTCTTC. Its translation is CASSTRTGDEQFF.

This chain uses TRBV19 with TRBJ1-4, with D uncertain. Trimming took off 5 bases at V and 5 bases at J, with 12 bases between the two ends. Germline V lookup: CDR1 LNHDA, CDR2 SQIVND (reference sequence). This CDR3 has 14 residues. CDR3 amino acids: CASSAWGGNEKLFF. The CDR3 DNA follows: TGTGCCAGTAGTGCATGGGGAGGAAATGAAAAACTGTTTTTT.

This clone turned up a few times. The V gene is TRBV7-6, the J gene TRBJ2-7; possible D gene TRBD1, 5 bases. V was clipped by 5 bases and J by 1 base, with 15 bases between them. CDR3 length equals 15 residues. Germline V gene lookup returns CDR1 SGHVS and CDR2 FNYEAQ. CDR3 sequence (DNA): TGTGCCAGCAGCCCCCTCTCGGACATATCCTACGAGCAGTACTTC. Amino acid sequence: CASSPLSDISYEQYF.

This chain connects TRBV14 to TRBJ2-5; D gene ambiguous. CDR1 and CDR2 (germline): SGHDN, FVKESK. The CDR3 runs to 14 residues. V was shortened by 1 base and J by 5 bases, with 11 bases between the two germline ends. The CDR3 region is CASSQATAGETQYF. In DNA, the CDR3 is TGTGCCAGCAGCCAAGCTACAGCTGGGGAGACCCAGTACTTC.

J is TRBJ1-1 and V is TRBV6-2 or TRBV6-3, with a tentative D call TRBD1 (5 bases). Trimming removed 0 bases at V and 8 bases at J, with 13 bases between. Germline CDR1 is MNHEY and CDR2 is SVGEGT. The length of the CDR3 is 14 residues. Here the CDR3 reads CASSYSGGIMEAFF. The DNA of the CDR3 is TGTGCCAGCAGTTACTCGGGGGGGATAATGGAAGCTTTCTTT.

The chain links TRBV11-3 to TRBJ2-3; possible D gene TRBD1, 5 bases. V lost 5 bases and J lost 2, with 11 bases in between. Germline V gene lookup returns CDR1 SGHNT and CDR2 YENEEA. This CDR3 region has 14 residues. The CDR3 DNA follows: TGTGCCAGCAGCGACACAGGTACCACAGATACGCAGTATTTT. This sequence encodes CASSDTGTTDTQYF.

This clone has more than one count but fewer than ten. V is TRBV15 and J is TRBJ2-3, with a possible D match to TRBD2 (5 bases). The V end lost 0 bases, the J end lost 2 bases, and 9 bases lay between the germline ends. The CDR3 is made up of 15 amino acids. The germline V gene has CDR1 LNHNV and CDR2 YYDKDF (reference sequence). CDR3 DNA: TGTGCCACCAGCAGAGATCGGGGTTTCACAGATACGCAGTATTTT. Translated: CATSRDRGFTDTQYF.

The CDR3 region has the DNA TGTGCCAGCAGCTCCCCGGGACAGGCCTACAATGAGCAGTTCTTC. Translation: CASSSPGQAYNEQFF. The chain employs TRBV13 and TRBJ2-1; 8 bases fit TRBD1. The CDR3 consists of 15 residues. In germline, CDR1 is PRHDT, CDR2 FYEKMQ (reference sequence). The ends lost 4 bases at V and 2 bases at J; junction bases unmatched: 4.